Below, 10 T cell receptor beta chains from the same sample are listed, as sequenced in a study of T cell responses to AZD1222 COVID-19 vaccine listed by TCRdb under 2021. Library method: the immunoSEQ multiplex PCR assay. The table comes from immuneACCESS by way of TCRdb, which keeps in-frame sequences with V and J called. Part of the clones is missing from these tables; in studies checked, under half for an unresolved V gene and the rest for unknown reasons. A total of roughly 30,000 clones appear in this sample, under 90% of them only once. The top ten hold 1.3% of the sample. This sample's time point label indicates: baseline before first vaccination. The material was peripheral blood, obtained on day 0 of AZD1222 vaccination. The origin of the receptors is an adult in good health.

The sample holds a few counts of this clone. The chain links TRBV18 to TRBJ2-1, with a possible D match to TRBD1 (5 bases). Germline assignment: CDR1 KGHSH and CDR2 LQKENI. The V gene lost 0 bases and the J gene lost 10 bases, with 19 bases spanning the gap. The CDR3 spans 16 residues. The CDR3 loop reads CASSPPAGKGFGEQFF. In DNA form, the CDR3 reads TGTGCCAGCTCACCACCGGCAGGGAAAGGGTTTGGGGAGCAGTTCTTC.

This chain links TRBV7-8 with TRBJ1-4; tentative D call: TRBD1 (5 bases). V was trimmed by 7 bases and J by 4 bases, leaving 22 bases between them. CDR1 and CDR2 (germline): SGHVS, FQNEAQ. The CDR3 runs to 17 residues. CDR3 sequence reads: CASTLGLQVMGNEKLFF. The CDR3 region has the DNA TGTGCCAGCACCTTGGGGTTACAGGTTATGGGTAATGAAAAACTGTTTTTT.

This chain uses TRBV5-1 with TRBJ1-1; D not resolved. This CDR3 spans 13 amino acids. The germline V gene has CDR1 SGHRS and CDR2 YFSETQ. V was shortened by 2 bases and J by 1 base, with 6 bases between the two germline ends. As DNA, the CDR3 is TGCGCCAGCAGCTTACAGAGGAACACTGAAGCTTTCTTT. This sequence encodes CASSLQRNTEAFF.

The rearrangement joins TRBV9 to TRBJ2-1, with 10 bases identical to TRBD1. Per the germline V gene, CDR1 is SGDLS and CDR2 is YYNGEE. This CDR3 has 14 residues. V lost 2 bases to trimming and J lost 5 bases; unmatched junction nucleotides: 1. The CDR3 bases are TGTGCCAGCAGCGTGGGACAGGGGAACAATGAGCAGTTCTTC. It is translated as CASSVGQGNNEQFF.

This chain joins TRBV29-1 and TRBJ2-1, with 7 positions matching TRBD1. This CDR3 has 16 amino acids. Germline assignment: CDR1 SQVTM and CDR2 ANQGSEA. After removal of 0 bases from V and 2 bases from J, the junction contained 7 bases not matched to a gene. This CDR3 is CSVEEAGQVAYNEQFF. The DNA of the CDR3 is TGCAGCGTTGAAGAAGCCGGACAGGTTGCCTACAATGAGCAGTTCTTC.

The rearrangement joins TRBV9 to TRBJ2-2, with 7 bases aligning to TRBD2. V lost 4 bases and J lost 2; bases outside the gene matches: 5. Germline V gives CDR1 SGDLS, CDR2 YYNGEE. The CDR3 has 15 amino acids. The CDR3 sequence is CASSLTSANTGELFF. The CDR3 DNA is TGTGCCAGCAGCCTTACTAGCGCCAACACCGGGGAGCTGTTTTTT.

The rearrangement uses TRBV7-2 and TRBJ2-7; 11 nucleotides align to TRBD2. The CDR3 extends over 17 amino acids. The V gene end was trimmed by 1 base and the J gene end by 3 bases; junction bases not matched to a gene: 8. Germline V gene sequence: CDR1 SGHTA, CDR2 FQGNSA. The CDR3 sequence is CASSLVSLAGGIYEQYF. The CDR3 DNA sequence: TGTGCCAGCAGCTTAGTATCTCTAGCGGGAGGAATCTACGAGCAGTACTTC.

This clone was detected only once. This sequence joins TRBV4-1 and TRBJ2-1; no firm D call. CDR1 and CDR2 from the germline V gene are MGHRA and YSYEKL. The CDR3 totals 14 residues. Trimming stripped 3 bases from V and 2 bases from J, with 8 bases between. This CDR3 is CASSHGRAYNEQFF. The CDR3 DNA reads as TGCGCCAGCAGCCACGGCAGAGCCTACAATGAGCAGTTCTTC.

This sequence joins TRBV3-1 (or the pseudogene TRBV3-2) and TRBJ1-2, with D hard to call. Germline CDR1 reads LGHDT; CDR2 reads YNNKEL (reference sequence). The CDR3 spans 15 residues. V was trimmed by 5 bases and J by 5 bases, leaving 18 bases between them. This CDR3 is CASSSLSAGVYGYTF. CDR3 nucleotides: TGTGCCAGCAGCTCGCTTTCCGCCGGGGTGTATGGCTACACCTTC.

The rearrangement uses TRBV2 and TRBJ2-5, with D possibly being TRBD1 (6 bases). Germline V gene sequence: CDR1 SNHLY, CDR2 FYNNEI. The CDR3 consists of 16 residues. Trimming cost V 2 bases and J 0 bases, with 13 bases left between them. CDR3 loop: CASSEWGRTYQETQYF. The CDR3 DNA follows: TGTGCCAGCAGTGAATGGGGGCGGACCTACCAAGAGACCCAGTACTTC.